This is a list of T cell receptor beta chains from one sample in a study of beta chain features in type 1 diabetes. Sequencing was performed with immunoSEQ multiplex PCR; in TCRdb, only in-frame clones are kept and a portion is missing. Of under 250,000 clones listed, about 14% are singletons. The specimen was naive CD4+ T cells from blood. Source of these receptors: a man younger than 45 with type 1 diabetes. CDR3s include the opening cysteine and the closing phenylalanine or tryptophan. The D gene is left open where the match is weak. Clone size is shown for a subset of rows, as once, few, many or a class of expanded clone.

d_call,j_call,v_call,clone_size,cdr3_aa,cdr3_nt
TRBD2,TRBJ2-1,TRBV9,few,CASSALAGASYNEQFF,TGTGCCAGCAGCGCCCTAGCGGGGGCCTCCTACAATGAGCAGTTCTTC
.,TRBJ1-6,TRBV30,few,CAWSNRPNSPLHF,TGTGCCTGGAGTAACAGGCCTAATTCACCCCTCCACTTT
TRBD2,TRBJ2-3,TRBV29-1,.,CSARGLAGDYTDTQYF,TGCAGCGCCCGAGGACTAGCGGGGGATTACACAGATACGCAGTATTTT
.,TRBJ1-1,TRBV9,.,CASSVGGENTEAFF,TGTGCCAGCAGCGTAGGAGGAGAGAACACTGAAGCTTTCTTT
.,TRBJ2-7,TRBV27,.,CASSPTITYEQYF,TGTGCCAGCAGTCCCACTATTACCTACGAGCAGTACTTC
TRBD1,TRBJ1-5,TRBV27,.,CASSPGQSNQPQHF,TGTGCCAGCAGCCCGGGACAGAGCAATCAGCCCCAGCATTTT
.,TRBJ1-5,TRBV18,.,CASSIGPGEQPQHF,TGTGCCAGCTCAATCGGACCCGGGGAGCAGCCCCAGCATTTT
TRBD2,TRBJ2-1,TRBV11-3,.,CASSSGTSGGDEQFF,TGTGCCAGCAGCTCCGGGACTAGCGGGGGTGATGAGCAGTTCTTC
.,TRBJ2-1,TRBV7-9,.,CASSLPFRSGEQFF,TGTGCCAGCAGCTTACCTTTCAGAAGTGGTGAGCAGTTCTTC
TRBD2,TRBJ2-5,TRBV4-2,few,CASSQDSTSGMAKTQYF,TGTGCCAGCAGCCAAGATTCGACTAGCGGGATGGCTAAGACCCAGTACTTC
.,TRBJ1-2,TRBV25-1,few,CASSESGGRIANYGYTF,TGTGCCAGCAGTGAATCGGGGGGTCGGATCGCTAACTATGGCTACACCTTC
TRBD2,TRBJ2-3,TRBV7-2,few,CASSPRTSGIYTQYF,TGTGCCAGCAGCCCGAGGACTAGCGGGATATATACGCAGTATTTT
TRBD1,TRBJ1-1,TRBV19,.,CASSIDADRGTMNTEAFF,TGTGCCAGTAGTATAGATGCCGACAGGGGTACCATGAACACTGAAGCTTTCTTT
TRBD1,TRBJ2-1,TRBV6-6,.,CASSYPARGSEDEQFF,TGTGCCAGCAGTTACCCCGCCAGGGGGTCTGAGGATGAGCAGTTCTTC
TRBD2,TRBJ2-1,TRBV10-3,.,CAISGRLAGAYNEQFF,TGTGCCATCAGTGGGCGACTAGCGGGAGCCTACAATGAGCAGTTCTTC
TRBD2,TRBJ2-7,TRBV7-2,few,CASRRTSGTYEQYF,TGTGCCAGCAGAAGGACTAGCGGGACCTACGAGCAGTACTTC
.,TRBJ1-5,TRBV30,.,CAWSVGRGSNQPQHF,TGTGCCTGGAGTGTGGGCAGGGGTAGCAATCAGCCCCAGCATTTT
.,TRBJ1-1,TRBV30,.,CAWSADRAEAFF,TGTGCCTGGAGTGCAGACCGGGCTGAAGCTTTCTTT
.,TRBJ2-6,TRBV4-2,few,CASSQELSGANVLTF,TGTGCCAGCAGCCAAGAACTCTCTGGGGCCAACGTCCTGACTTTC
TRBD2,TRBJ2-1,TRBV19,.,CASTPSGRSYNEQFF,TGTGCCAGTACGCCTAGCGGGAGGAGTTACAATGAGCAGTTCTTC
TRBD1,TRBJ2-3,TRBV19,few,CASTKDRGLNTQYF,TGTGCCAGTACCAAGGACAGGGGGCTGAATACGCAGTATTTT
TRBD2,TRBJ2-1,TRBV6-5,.,CASSYARAGGGQEQFF,TGTGCCAGCAGTTACGCCCGAGCGGGAGGGGGTCAAGAGCAGTTCTTC
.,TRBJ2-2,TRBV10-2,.,CASSSGGTENTGELFF,TGCGCCAGCAGCTCAGGAGGGACAGAGAACACCGGGGAGCTGTTTTTT
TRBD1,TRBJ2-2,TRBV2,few,CASSVGQGHGELFF,TGTGCCAGCAGTGTGGGACAGGGACACGGGGAGCTGTTTTTT
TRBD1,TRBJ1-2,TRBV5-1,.,CASSWDRELDYGYTF,TGCGCCAGCAGCTGGGACAGGGAACTAGACTATGGCTACACCTTC
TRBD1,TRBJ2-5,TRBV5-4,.,CASSLDYRGETQYF,TGTGCCAGCAGCTTGGACTACAGGGGAGAGACCCAGTACTTC
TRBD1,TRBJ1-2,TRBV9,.,CASSVGDRGPYGYTF,TGTGCCAGCAGCGTAGGGGACAGGGGCCCCTATGGCTACACCTTC
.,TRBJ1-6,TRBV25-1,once,CASSDGGRVSPLHF,TGTGCCAGCAGTGACGGGGGGCGCGTTTCACCCCTCCACTTT
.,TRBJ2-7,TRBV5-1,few,CASSLVGAAEQYF,TGCGCCAGCAGCTTGGTAGGGGCAGCCGAGCAGTACTTC
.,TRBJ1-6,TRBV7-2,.,CASSSSPGAGNSPLHF,TGTGCCAGCAGCTCTTCTCCAGGGGCCGGAAATTCACCCCTCCACTTT
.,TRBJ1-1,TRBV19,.,CASRNEVEAFF,TGTGCCAGTAGGAATGAGGTTGAAGCTTTCTTT
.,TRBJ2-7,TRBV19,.,CASREQGYEQYF,TGTGCCAGTAGGGAACAGGGTTACGAGCAGTACTTC
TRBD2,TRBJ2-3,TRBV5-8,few,CASSTLAGGTDTQYF,TGTGCCAGCAGCACCCTAGCGGGGGGCACAGATACGCAGTATTTT
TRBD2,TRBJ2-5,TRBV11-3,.,CASSLSGGARETQYF,TGTGCCAGCAGCCTTAGCGGGGGGGCCAGGGAGACCCAGTACTTC
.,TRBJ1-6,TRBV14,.,CASSQDLRNSPLHF,TGTGCCAGCAGCCAAGACTTGCGAAATTCACCCCTCCACTTT
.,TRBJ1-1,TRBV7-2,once,CASSLARGTEAFF,TGTGCCAGCAGCTTAGCACGCGGGACTGAAGCTTTCTTT
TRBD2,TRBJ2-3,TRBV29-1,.,CSVRPGLAGGTDTQYF,TGCAGCGTCCGGCCGGGACTAGCGGGGGGCACAGATACGCAGTATTTT
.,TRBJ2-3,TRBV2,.,CASSEVVQGTQYF,TGTGCCAGCAGTGAAGTAGTGCAGGGAACACAGTATTTT
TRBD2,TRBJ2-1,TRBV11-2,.,CASSLRTSGYNEQFF,TGTGCCAGCAGCTTAAGGACTAGCGGCTACAATGAGCAGTTCTTC
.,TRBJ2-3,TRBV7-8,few,CASSLDRGTDTQYF,TGTGCCAGCAGCTTAGACAGGGGCACAGATACGCAGTATTTT
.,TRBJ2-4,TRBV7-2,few,CASSLVPGTSTNIQYF,TGTGCCAGCAGCTTAGTCCCCGGGACTTCCACAAACATTCAGTACTTC
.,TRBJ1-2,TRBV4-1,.,CASSQDRVDGGYTF,TGCGCCAGCAGCCAAGATCGGGTTGACGGAGGCTACACCTTC
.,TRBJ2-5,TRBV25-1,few,CASRTARETQYF,TGTGCCAGCAGGACCGCGCGGGAGACCCAGTACTTC
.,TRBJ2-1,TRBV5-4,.,CASSLWPTGGEQFF,TGTGCCAGCAGCTTATGGCCAACCGGAGGTGAGCAGTTCTTC
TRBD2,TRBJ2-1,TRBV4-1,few,CASSQTSGSSYNEQFF,TGCGCCAGCAGCCAGACTAGCGGGAGCTCCTACAATGAGCAGTTCTTC